The 17 T cell receptor beta chains presented below share a single source sample, sequenced in a study of cytomegalovirus exposure and HLA in healthy donors. The PCR was carried out with 60 Vbeta primers and 13 Jbeta primers. Assay: immunoSEQ multiplex PCR; the TCRdb copy retains only in-frame clones and omits some. This table has some 110,000 clones, 73% appearing once. Sequenced sample: PBMCs. Receptors were obtained from a man aged 60-69 years in good health and CMV-seropositive.

The rearrangement uses TRBV7-8 and TRBJ1-4, with unresolved D. V was shortened by 5 bases and J by 8 bases, with 15 bases between the two germline ends. CDR1 is SGHVS, CDR2 FQNEAQ, per germline. This CDR3 is built from 14 residues. The CDR3 DNA follows: TGTGCCAGCAGCGGTAGGAGGTTTGGAGAAAAACTGTTTTTT. It encodes CASSGRRFGEKLFF. The full variable domain, completed using reference TRBV7-8 and TRBJ1-4, is GAGVSQSPRYKVAKRGQDVALRCDPISGHVSLFWYQQALGQGPEFLTYFQNEAQLDKSGLPSDRFFAERPEGSVSTLKIQRTQQEDSAVYLCASSGRRFGEKLFFGSGTQLSVL.

The V and J genes are TRBV5-1 and TRBJ2-3; D might be TRBD1 (5 bases). Trimming removed 0 bases from V and 3 bases from J, with 11 bases in between. Germline V CDR1 and CDR2: SGHRS, YFSETQ. The CDR3 totals 15 residues. The CDR3 is CASSLVRAGTDTQYF. DNA of the CDR3: TGCGCCAGCAGCTTGGTCAGGGCAGGTACAGATACGCAGTATTTT.

V gene TRBV28 combines with J gene TRBJ2-3; D might be TRBD1 (6 bases). Germline CDR1 and CDR2: MDHEN and SYDVKM. Trimming pared 5 bases from V and 8 bases from J, leaving 17 bases between. The CDR3 has 14 amino acids. CDR3 protein: CASSTQGIEGTQYF. DNA for the CDR3: TGTGCCAGCAGTACGCAGGGGATTGAAGGTACGCAGTATTTT.

The rearrangement joins TRBV28 to TRBJ2-7, with D tentatively TRBD2 (5 bases). The CDR3 runs to 17 residues. Germline values: CDR1 MDHEN, CDR2 SYDVKM. V shed 7 bases and J shed 0 bases, with 22 bases lying between them. The CDR3 reads CASTPSAAGESSYEQYF. The CDR3 region has the DNA TGTGCCAGCACCCCCTCGGCGGCCGGGGAATCCTCCTACGAGCAGTACTTC.

The genes are TRBV7-2 and TRBJ2-7; maybe TRBD1 (6 bases). Between the trimmed V and J ends, which lost 4 bases and 7 bases, there was a span of 8 bases. The CDR3 has 11 amino acids. Germline V CDR1 and CDR2: SGHTA, FQGNSA. CDR3 nucleotide sequence: TGTGCCAGCAGCTGGACAGCGGAGCAGTACTTC. As protein: CASSWTAEQYF.

This chain links TRBV2 with TRBJ2-3; perhaps TRBD2 as D (7 bases). V lost 6 bases, J lost 5 bases, and 15 bases lay in between. The CDR3 is 14 residues long. Germline values: CDR1 SNHLY, CDR2 FYNNEI. CDR3: CASSLGGRRDTQYF. CDR3 DNA: TGTGCCAGCAGCCTCGGGGGGCGAAGAGATACGCAGTATTTT.

The V and J genes are TRBV2 and TRBJ2-2; 8 bases align to TRBD1. After removal of 4 bases from V and 4 bases from J, the junction contained 14 bases not matched to a gene. The CDR3 is 18 amino acids. Per germline, CDR1 SNHLY and CDR2 FYNNEI. The CDR3 coding sequence is TGTGCCAGCAGTGGGCCACCGACAGGGGTGGAACGCACCGGGGAGCTGTTTTTT. Amino acid sequence: CASSGPPTGVERTGELFF.

The V and J genes are TRBV5-1 and TRBJ2-3; D not resolved. Germline V gene data show CDR1 as SGHRS and CDR2 as YFSETQ. This CDR3 region has 15 residues. V lost 2 bases to trimming and J lost 4 bases, with 14 bases between them. Here the CDR3 reads CASSLTSSGPDTQYF. In DNA, the CDR3 is TGCGCCAGCAGCTTAACTTCCTCAGGTCCAGATACGCAGTATTTT.

The chain carries TRBV13 and TRBJ2-1, with 7 bases aligning to TRBD2. This CDR3 region has 16 residues. CDR1 PRHDT and CDR2 FYEKMQ come from the germline V gene (reference sequence). Trimming removed 1 base from V and 6 bases from J; junction bases left unmatched: 9. CDR3: CASSLEGGGAINEQFF. CDR3 sequence (DNA): TGTGCCAGCAGCTTAGAAGGCGGGGGAGCTATCAATGAGCAGTTCTTC.

Here the CDR3 DNA reads TGTGCCAGCAGCAGGAGTACAGGGGGCGGTAATGGCTACACCTTC. Protein: CASSRSTGGGNGYTF. The chain joins TRBV2 to TRBJ1-2; TRBD1 agrees at 9 bases. The CDR3 is 15 residues long. The trim removed 6 bases at V and 6 bases at J, leaving 11 bases unmatched. Germline-derived CDR1 and CDR2 are SNHLY and FYNNEI.

The gene calls are TRBV2 and TRBJ2-5; tentative D call: TRBD1 (5 bases). Germline CDR1 and CDR2: SNHLY and FYNNEI. Trimming stripped 3 bases from V and 5 bases from J, with 13 bases between. CDR3 length: 14 residues. The CDR3 region is CASSDRAGAETQYF. CDR3 nucleotides: TGTGCCAGCAGTGACAGGGCTGGGGCGGAGACCCAGTACTTC. Together with reference TRBV2 and TRBJ2-5, the CDR3 gives the full variable domain: EPEVTQTPSHQVTQMGQEVILRCVPISNHLYFYWYRQILGQKVEFLVSFYNNEISEKSEIFDDQFSVERPDGSNFTLKIRSTKLEDSAMYFCASSDRAGAETQYFGPGTRLLVL.

This clone was seen only a few times. One base separates it from a far larger clone, so it is likely a read error. The chain joins TRBV5-6 to TRBJ2-6; 8 nucleotides agree with TRBD1. Germline V gives CDR1 SGHDT, CDR2 YYEEEE. The V and J ends lost 3 bases and 0 bases, in that order; junction bases with no gene match: 5. The CDR3 is made up of 17 amino acids. The CDR3 here is CASSSDRVPSGANVLTF. The CDR3 DNA reads TGTGCCAGCAGCTCGGACAGGGTCCCCTCTGGGGCCAACGTCCTGACTTTC.

V usage is TRBV7-2 and J usage is TRBJ2-1; possibly TRBD1 for D (8 bases). With 2 bases removed from V and 4 bases from J, the gap between germline ends came to 12 bases. Germline assignment: CDR1 SGHTA and CDR2 FQGNSA. The CDR3 covers 15 residues. The CDR3 nucleotides are TGTGCCAGCAGCTTAAACAGGGGGGGATACAATGAGCAGTTCTTC. Its protein product is CASSLNRGGYNEQFF.

The chain uses TRBV6-5 and TRBJ1-1; D not resolved. In germline, CDR1 is MNHEY, CDR2 SVGAGI. The CDR3 covers 13 residues. Between the trimmed V and J ends, which lost 6 bases and 5 bases, there was a span of 13 bases. DNA of the CDR3: TGTGCCAGCAGCCGTACCGGGGAGACTGAAGCTTTCTTT. It is translated as CASSRTGETEAFF.

The chain couples TRBV4-1 to TRBJ2-7, with D possibly being TRBD2 (5 bases). CDR1 and CDR2 (germline): MGHRA, YSYEKL. V was shortened by 1 base and J by 4 bases, with 11 bases between the two germline ends. The CDR3 totals 14 residues. The chain's CDR3 is CASSQGPSGYEQYF. The CDR3 DNA sequence: TGCGCCAGCAGCCAAGGGCCCTCGGGATACGAGCAGTACTTC.

The chain joins TRBV7-2 to TRBJ1-5; weak D call: TRBD1 (5 bases). The CDR3 covers 15 residues. The germline V gene has CDR1 SGHTA and CDR2 FQGNSA. Between the trimmed V and J ends, which lost 1 base and 7 bases, there was a span of 14 bases. In DNA form, the CDR3 reads TGTGCCAGCAGCTTAGGATCGGGAGGGGAGCAGCCCCAGCATTTT. Protein sequence: CASSLGSGGEQPQHF.

The rearrangement links TRBV5-1 to TRBJ1-3; the D is unclear. From germline, CDR1 is SGHRS and CDR2 YFSETQ. Trimming took off 0 bases at V and 2 bases at J, with 9 bases between the two ends. The CDR3 sequence is 15 residues long. The CDR3 coding sequence is TGCGCCAGCAGCTTGGACGGAGGGCCTGGAAACACCATATATTTT. Amino acid sequence: CASSLDGGPGNTIYF.